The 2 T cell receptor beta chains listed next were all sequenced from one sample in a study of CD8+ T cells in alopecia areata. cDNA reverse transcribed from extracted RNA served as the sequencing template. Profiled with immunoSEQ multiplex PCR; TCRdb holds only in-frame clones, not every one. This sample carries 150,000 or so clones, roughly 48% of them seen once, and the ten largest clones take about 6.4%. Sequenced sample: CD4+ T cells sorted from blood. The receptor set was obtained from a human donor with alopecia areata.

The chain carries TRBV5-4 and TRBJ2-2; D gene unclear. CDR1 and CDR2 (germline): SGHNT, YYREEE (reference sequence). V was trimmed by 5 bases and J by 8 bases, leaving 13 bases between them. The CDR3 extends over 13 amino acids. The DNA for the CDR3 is TGTGCCAGCAGTCCCTCTAATTTGGGGGAGCTGTTTTTT. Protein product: CASSPSNLGELFF. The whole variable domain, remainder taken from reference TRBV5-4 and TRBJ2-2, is ETGVTQSPTHLIKTRGQQVTLRCSSQSGHNTVSWYQQALGQGPQFIFQYYREEENGRGNFPPRFSGLQFPNYSSELNVNALELDDSALYLCASSPSNLGELFFGEGSRLTVL.

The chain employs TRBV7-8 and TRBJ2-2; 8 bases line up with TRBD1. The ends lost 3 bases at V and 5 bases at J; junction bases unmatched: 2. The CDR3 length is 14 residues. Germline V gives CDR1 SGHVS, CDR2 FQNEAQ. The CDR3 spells CASSLTGETGELFF. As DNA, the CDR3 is TGTGCCAGCAGCTTGACAGGGGAGACCGGGGAGCTGTTTTTT.